This T cell receptor beta chain stems from a study of blood T cell repertoires in COVID-19. Notes on this clone: Relative to the germline gene, one junction end is altered; a read error may explain this.

Germline V lookup: CDR1 SGHRS, CDR2 YFSETQ. This CDR3 has 16 amino acids. The repertoire was sequenced with immunoSEQ multiplex PCR; TCRdb's copy has only in-frame clones and lacks some. This sample yields 400,000 or so clones, of which around 87% are seen a single time; approximately 1.8% belongs to the top ten. The rearrangement uses TRBV5-1 and TRBJ2-6, with D tentatively TRBD2 (6 bases). Input material: PBMCs or T cells enriched from blood (not recorded which). The TCR comes from a middle-aged man in a cohort exposed to, infected with or recovered from COVID-19 (not recorded which). Written as DNA, the CDR3 is TGCGCCAGCAGCTTGGAAGCGGGTCTACCGGTCAACGCCCTGACTTTC. Protein sequence: CASSLEAGLPVNALTF.